This T cell receptor (beta chain) was obtained from a study of regulatory T cells in long-lasting Graves disease. Time point denoted: newly diagnosed GD, antithyroid drugs for less than 3 months. PBMCs were the source of the RNA used for TCR sequencing. Sequencing libraries for TCR beta were prepared with iRepertoire HTBI primers and Arm-PCR of CDR3 regions. Each CDR3 protein gets one entry after TCRdb re-called the multiplex PCR reads with MiXCR. The sample has around 240,000 distinct CDR3 sequences; about 20% are singletons. The ends were cut back, 5 bases at V and 6 bases at J, with 17 bases in the middle. This CDR3 is 14 amino acids long. Germline CDR1 LNHDA, CDR2 SQIVND (reference sequence). The data also belong to a second study, concerning T cells in Graves' hyperthyroidism and ophthalmopathy. That investigation notes: For Graves' hyperthyroidism to be stable, ophthalmopathy could not progress within 18 months. Blood held most thyroid clonotypes expanded above 0.001 frequency.

The specimen was peripheral blood mononuclear cells (PBMCs), collected at new diagnosis, from a patient treated with antithyroid drugs. The chain is built from TRBV19 and TRBJ2-7; D may be TRBD1 or TRBD2 (6 bases each). This clonotype originated in a woman aged 25 to 39 with Graves disease. DNA of the CDR3: TGTGCCAGTAGTCCTCCGGGGGCGCGGGGCGAGCAGTACTTC. Translation gives CASSPPGARGEQYF.